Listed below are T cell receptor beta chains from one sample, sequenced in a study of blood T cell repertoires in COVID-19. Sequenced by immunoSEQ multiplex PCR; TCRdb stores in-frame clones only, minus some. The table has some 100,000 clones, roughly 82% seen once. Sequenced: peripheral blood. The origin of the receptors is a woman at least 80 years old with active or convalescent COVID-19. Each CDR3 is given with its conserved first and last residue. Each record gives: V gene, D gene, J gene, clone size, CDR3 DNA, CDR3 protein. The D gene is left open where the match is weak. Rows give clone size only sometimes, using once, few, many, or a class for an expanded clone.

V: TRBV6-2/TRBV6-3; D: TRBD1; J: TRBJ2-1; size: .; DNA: TGTGCCAGCAGTGCGTCGACAGGGGGCGCCGTCAATGAGCAGTTCTTC; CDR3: CASSASTGGAVNEQFF
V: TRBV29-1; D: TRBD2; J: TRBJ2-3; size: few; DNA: TGCAGCGTTGCTGCGGGAGACGCAGATACGCAGTATTTT; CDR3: CSVAAGDADTQYF
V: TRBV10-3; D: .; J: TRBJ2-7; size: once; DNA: TGTGCCATCAGCCTTGGACTTGGCGAGCAGTACTTC; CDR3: CAISLGLGEQYF
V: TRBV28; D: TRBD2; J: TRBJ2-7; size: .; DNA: TGTGCCAGCAGTCCCGGGACTAGTACGTACGAGCAGTACTTC; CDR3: CASSPGTSTYEQYF
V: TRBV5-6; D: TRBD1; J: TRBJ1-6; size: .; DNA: TGTGCCAGCAGGCTGGACAGGGTGAATTCACCCCTCCACTTT; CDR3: CASRLDRVNSPLHF
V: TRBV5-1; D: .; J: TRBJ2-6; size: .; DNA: TGCGCCAGCAGCGTCAGGGGATCTGGGGCCAACGTCCTGACTTTC; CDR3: CASSVRGSGANVLTF
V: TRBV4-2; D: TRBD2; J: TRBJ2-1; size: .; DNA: TGTGCCAGCAGCCCTAACCTAATAGCGGGAGCTGAGCAGTTCTTC; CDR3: CASSPNLIAGAEQFF
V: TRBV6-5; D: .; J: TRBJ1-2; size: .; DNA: TGTGCCAGCAGTTACTCCCAAGCAGGGGTCTATGGCTACACCTTC; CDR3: CASSYSQAGVYGYTF
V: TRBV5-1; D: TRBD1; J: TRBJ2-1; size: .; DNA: TGCGCCAGCAGCTACGGACAGGGGCGATTCAATGAGCAGTTCTTC; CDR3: CASSYGQGRFNEQFF
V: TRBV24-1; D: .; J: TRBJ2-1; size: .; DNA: TGTGCCACCAGTCAGGGCACCTACAATGAGCAGTTCTTC; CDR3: CATSQGTYNEQFF
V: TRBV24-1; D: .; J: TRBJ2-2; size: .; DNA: TGTGCCAGCACGGACAGAGGAAGTGGGGAGCTGTTTTTT; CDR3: CASTDRGSGELFF
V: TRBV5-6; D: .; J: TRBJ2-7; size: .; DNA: TGTGCCAGCAGCTCCCTAGTGGGGCAGGGTTCTTACGAGCAGTACTTC; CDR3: CASSSLVGQGSYEQYF
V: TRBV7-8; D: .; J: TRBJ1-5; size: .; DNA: TGTGCCAGCAGCCCCATGGAGCTTCGAGCCCAGCATTTT; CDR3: CASSPMELRAQHF
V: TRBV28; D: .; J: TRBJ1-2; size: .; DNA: TGTGCCAGCAGTGCGCTGGACAGATACTATGGCTACACCTTC; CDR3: CASSALDRYYGYTF
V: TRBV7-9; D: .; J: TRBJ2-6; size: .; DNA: TGTGCCAGCAGCTTCGGGAGAGGGGTATCTGGGGCCAACGTCCTGACTTTC; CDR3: CASSFGRGVSGANVLTF
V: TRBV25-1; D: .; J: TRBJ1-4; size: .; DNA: TGTGCCAGCAGTAAATTGACTGGTTTGCTTAATGAAAAACTGTTTTTT; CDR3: CASSKLTGLLNEKLFF
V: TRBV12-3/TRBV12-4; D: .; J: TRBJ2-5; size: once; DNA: TGTGCCAGCAGTTTAGTAGCTCAAGAGACCCAGTACTTC; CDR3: CASSLVAQETQYF
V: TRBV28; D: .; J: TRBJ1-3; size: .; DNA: TGTGCCAGCCTGACACCTCAACCTGGAAACACCATATATTTT; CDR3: CASLTPQPGNTIYF
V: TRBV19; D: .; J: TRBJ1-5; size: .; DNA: TGTGCCAGTAGTTTAGGAGGGGGTTGGAGCAATCAGCCCCAGCATTTT; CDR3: CASSLGGGWSNQPQHF
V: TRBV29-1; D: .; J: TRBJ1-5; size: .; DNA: TGCAGCGTTGAAGAGCCGCGGGAGAGGAGCAATCAGCCCCAGCATTTT; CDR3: CSVEEPRERSNQPQHF
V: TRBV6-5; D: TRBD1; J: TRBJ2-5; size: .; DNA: TGTGCCAGCAACGTGGATGGGACAGGCGGGACCCAGTACTTC; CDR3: CASNVDGTGGTQYF
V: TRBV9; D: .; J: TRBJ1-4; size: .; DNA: TGTGCCAGCAGCGTAGACCAGGGTTGGAATGAAAAACTGTTTTTT; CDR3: CASSVDQGWNEKLFF
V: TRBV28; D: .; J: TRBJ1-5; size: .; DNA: TGTGCCAGCAGTTTGGAGGGGCGAGGCAGCAATCAGCCCCAGCATTTT; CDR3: CASSLEGRGSNQPQHF
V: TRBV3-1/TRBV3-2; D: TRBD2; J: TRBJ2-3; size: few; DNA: TGTGCCAGTAGAGCTAGCGGGCTCTCAGATACGCAGTATTTT; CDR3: CASRASGLSDTQYF
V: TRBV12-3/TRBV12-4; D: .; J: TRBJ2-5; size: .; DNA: TGTGCCAGCAGTGTCGACGGGACTTCCCAGTACTTC; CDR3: CASSVDGTSQYF
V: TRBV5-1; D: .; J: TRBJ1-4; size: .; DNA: TGCGCCAGCAGCTCGGACAGAAATGAAAAACTGTTTTTT; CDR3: CASSSDRNEKLFF
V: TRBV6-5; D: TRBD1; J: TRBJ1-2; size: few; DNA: TGTGCCAGCAGACCGACAGGGGTAAATGGCTACACCTTC; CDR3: CASRPTGVNGYTF
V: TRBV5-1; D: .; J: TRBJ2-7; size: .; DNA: TGCGCCAGCAGCATCGACAGCCCCTACGAGCAGTACTTC; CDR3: CASSIDSPYEQYF
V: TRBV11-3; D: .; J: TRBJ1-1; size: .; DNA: TGTGCCAGCAGCTTAGTGGCAGGTTCTACAGCTTTCTTT; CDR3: CASSLVAGSTAFF
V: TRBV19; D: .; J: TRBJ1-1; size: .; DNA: TGTGCCAGTAGTATAGGTCCTACAGGTGAAGCTTTCTTT; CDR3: CASSIGPTGEAFF
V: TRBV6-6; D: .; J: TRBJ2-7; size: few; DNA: TGTGCCAGCAGTTACCTTAGCAGCTACGAGCAGTACTTC; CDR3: CASSYLSSYEQYF
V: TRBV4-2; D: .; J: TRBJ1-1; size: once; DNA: TGTGCCAGCAGCCAAGATCCGAGGGTAAACACTGAAGCTTTCTTT; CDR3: CASSQDPRVNTEAFF
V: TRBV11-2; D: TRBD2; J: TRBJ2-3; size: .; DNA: TGTGCCAGCAGCCTGCGACTAGCGGGAGTTACAGATACGCAGTATTTT; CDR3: CASSLRLAGVTDTQYF
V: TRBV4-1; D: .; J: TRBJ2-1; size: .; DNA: TGCGCCAGCAGCCAAGGGGGAAGGGGAAATGAGCAGTTCTTC; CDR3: CASSQGGRGNEQFF
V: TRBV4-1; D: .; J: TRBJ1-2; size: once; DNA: TGCGCCAGCAGCCAAGAAGTCCCGGGTTCGGGTGGCTACACCTTC; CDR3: CASSQEVPGSGGYTF
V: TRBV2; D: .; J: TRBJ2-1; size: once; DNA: TGTGCCAGCCCAACTAGGCATGAGCAGTTCTTC; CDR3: CASPTRHEQFF
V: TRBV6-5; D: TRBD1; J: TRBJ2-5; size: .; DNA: TGTGCCAGCAGTAGGACAGGGCAGTACCAAGAGACCCAGTACTTC; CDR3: CASSRTGQYQETQYF
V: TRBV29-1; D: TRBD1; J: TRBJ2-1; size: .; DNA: TGCAGCTCCTGGGACAGGGGGCTCAATGAGCAGTTCTTC; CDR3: CSSWDRGLNEQFF
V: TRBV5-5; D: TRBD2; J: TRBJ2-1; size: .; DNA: TGTGCCAGCAGCCCCATCTCCGGGAGGGCCGGGAATGAGCAGTTCTTC; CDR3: CASSPISGRAGNEQFF
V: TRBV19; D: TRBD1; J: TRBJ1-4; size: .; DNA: TGTGCCAGTAGTATGGGACAGGCGACTAATGAAAAACTGTTTTTT; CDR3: CASSMGQATNEKLFF
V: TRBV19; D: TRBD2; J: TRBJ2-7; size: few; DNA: TGTGCCAGTAGTCCTAGCGGGAGGCTTGGTCACGAGCAGTACTTC; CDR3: CASSPSGRLGHEQYF
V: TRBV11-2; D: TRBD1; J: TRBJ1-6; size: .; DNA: TGTGCCAGCAGCCGGGACAGGGGAAATTCACCCCTCCACTTT; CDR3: CASSRDRGNSPLHF
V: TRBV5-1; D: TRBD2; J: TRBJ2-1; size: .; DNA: TGCGCCAGCAGCTTAGGTACTAGCGGAAGCAATGAGCAGTTCTTC; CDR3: CASSLGTSGSNEQFF
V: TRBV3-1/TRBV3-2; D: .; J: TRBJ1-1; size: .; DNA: TGTGCCAGCAGCCAGGGGGCATGGACTGAAGCTTTCTTT; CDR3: CASSQGAWTEAFF
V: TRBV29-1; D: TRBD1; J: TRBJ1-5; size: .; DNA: TGCAGCGCGGGCGGACAGGGCAATCAGCCCCAGCATTTT; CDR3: CSAGGQGNQPQHF
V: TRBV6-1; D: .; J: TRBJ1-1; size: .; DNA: TGTGCCAGCAGTGAGGTTAGGTTTGCGGGGACTGAAGCTTTCTTT; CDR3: CASSEVRFAGTEAFF
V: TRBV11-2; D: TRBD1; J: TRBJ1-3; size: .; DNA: TGTGCCAGCAGCTACCGGGGGACAGGGGCTATTGGAAACACCATATATTTT; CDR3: CASSYRGTGAIGNTIYF
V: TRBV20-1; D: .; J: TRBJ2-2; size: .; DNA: TGCAGTGCTAGTCCGGGAGTGGGTGGCGGGGAGCTGTTTTTT; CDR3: CSASPGVGGGELFF
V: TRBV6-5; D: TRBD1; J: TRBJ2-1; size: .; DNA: TGTGCCAGCAGGGAGACAGGGGATCAGGAGCAGTTCTTC; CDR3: CASRETGDQEQFF
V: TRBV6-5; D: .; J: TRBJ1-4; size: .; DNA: TGTGCCAGCAGTTACGGTCGGTCCCGGGCTAATGAAAAACTGTTTTTT; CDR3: CASSYGRSRANEKLFF
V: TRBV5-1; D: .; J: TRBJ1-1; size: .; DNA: TGCGCCAGCAGCGACACGACAGCGAACACTGAAGCTTTCTTT; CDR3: CASSDTTANTEAFF
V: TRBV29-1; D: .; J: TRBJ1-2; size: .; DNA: TGCAGCGCCATGGAGTTAGCTAACTATGGCTACACCTTC; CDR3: CSAMELANYGYTF
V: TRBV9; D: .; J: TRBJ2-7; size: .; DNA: TGTGCCAGCAGCGCGGGCTTTGGAGGAATCTCCTACGAGCAGTACTTC; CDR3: CASSAGFGGISYEQYF
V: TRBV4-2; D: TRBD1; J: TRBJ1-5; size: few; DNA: TGTGCCAGCAGCCAAGATTGGAGGGGGCACACAACTCAGCCCCAGCATTTT; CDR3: CASSQDWRGHTTQPQHF
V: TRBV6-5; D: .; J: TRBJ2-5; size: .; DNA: TGTGCCAGCACCCGGGCGGGCGAAGAGACCCAGTACTTC; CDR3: CASTRAGEETQYF
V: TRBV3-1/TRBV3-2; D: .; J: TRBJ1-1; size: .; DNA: TGTGCCAGCAGCCAAGTGGGGCGGAGCGCTTTCTTT; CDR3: CASSQVGRSAFF